Here is one T cell receptor (beta chain) with its context. The CDR3 spans 11 residues. Unmatched junction bases numbered 3, after V lost 6 bases and J lost 7 bases. Germline V gene sequence: CDR1 MNHNS, CDR2 SASEGT. Sequencing was performed with immunoSEQ multiplex PCR; in TCRdb, only in-frame clones are kept and a portion is missing. The repertoire holds under 90,000 clones, with 90% to 95% as singletons. This entry is derived from a study of technical replicates of blood from a few donors. The sequence was collected from a human donor in good health. The material sequenced was T cells isolated from PBMCs. The gene calls are TRBV6-1 and TRBJ2-7; 7 bases line up with TRBD1. The CDR3 DNA is TGTGCCAGCAGGATACAGGGGGAGCAGTACTTC. Translating gives CASRIQGEQYF.